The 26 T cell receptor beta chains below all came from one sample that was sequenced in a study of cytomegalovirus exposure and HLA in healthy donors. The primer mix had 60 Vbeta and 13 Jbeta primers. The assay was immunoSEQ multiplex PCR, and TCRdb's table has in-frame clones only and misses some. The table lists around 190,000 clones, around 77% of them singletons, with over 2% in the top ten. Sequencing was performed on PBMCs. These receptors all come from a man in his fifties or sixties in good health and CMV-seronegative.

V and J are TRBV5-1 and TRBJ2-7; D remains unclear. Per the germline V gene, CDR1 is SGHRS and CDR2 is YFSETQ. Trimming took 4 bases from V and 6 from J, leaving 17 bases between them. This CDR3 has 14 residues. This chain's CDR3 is CASSETGSDSEQYF. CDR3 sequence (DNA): TGCGCCAGCAGCGAAACCGGATCTGACTCCGAGCAGTACTTC.

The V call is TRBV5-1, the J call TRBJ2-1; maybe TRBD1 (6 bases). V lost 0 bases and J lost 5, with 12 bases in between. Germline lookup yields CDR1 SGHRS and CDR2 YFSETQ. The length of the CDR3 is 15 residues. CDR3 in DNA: TGCGCCAGCAGCTTGGGGCAGGGGAGAAACAATGAGCAGTTCTTC. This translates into CASSLGQGRNNEQFF.

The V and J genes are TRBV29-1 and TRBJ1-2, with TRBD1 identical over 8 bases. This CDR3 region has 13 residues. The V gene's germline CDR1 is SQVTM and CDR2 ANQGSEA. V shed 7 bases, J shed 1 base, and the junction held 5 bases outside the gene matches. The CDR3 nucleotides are TGCAGCGCCAGCGACAGGGGTAACTATGGCTACACCTTC. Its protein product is CSASDRGNYGYTF.

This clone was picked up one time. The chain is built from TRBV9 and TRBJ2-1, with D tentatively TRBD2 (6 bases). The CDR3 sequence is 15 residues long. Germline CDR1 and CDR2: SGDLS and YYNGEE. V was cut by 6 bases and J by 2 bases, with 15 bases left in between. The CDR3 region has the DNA TGTGCCAGCACCGTGGGGGACTCGCCCTACAATGAGCAGTTCTTC. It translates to CASTVGDSPYNEQFF. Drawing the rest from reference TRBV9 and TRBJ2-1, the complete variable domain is DSGVTQTPKHLITATGQRVTLRCSPRSGDLSVYWYQQSLDQGLQFLIQYYNGEERAKGNILERFSAQQFPDLHSELNLSSLELGDSALYFCASTVGDSPYNEQFFGPGTRLTVL.

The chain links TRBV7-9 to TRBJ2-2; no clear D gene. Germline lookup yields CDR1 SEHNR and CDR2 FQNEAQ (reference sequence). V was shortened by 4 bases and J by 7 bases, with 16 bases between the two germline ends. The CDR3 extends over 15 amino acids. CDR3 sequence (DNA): TGTGCCAGCAGCTCCCTCGGCACTAAAGGCGGGGAGCTGTTTTTT. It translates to CASSSLGTKGGELFF.

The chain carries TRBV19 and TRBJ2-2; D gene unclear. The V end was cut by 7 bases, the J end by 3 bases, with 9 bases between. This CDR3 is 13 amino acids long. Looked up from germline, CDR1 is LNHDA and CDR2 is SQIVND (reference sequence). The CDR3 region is CASNSGYTGELFF. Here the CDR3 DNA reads TGTGCCAGTAATTCGGGTTACACCGGGGAGCTGTTTTTT.

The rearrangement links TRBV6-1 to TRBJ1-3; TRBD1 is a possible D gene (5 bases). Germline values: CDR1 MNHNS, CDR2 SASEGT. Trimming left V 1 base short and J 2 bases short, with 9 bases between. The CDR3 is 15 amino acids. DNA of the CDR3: TGTGCCAGCAGTGAAGGGGGCCAGACTGGAAACACCATATATTTT. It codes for CASSEGGQTGNTIYF.

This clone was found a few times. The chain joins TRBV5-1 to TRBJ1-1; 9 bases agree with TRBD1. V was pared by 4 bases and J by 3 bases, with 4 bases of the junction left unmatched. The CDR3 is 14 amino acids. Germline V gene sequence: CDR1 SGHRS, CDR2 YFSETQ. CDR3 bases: TGCGCCAGCAGCAAGGGACAGGGAGACACTGAAGCTTTCTTT. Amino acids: CASSKGQGDTEAFF.

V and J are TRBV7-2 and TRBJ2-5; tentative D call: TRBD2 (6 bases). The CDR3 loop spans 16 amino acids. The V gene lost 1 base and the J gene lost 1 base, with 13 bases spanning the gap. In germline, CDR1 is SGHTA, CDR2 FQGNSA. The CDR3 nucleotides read TGTGCCAGCAGCTTAGATCGCGGTAGCGGCCAAGAGACCCAGTACTTC. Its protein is CASSLDRGSGQETQYF.

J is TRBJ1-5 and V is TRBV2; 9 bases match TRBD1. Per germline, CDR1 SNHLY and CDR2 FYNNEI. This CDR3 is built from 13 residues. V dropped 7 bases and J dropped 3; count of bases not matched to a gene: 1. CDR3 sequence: CASNRGLNQPQHF. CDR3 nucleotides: TGTGCCAGCAACAGGGGGCTCAATCAGCCCCAGCATTTT.

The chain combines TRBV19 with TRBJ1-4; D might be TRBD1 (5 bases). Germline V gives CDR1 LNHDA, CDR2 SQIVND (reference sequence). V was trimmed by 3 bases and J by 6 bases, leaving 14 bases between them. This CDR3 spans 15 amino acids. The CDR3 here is CASSMGSGLDEKLFF. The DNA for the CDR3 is TGTGCCAGTAGTATGGGCTCAGGGTTGGATGAAAAACTGTTTTTT. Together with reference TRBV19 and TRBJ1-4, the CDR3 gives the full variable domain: DGGITQSPKYLFRKEGQNVTLSCEQNLNHDAMYWYRQDPGQGLRLIYYSQIVNDFQKGDIAEGYSVSREKKESFPLTVTSAQKNPTAFYLCASSMGSGLDEKLFFGSGTQLSVL.

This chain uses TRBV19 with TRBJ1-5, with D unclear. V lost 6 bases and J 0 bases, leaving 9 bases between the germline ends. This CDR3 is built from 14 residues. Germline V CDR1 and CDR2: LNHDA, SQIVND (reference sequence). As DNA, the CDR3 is TGTGCCAGTAGGCGCCGCGATAGCAATCAGCCCCAGCATTTT. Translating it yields CASRRRDSNQPQHF.

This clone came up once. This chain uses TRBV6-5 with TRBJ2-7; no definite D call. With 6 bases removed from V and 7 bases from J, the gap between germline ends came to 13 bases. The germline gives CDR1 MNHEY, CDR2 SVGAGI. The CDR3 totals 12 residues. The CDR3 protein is CASSPNPMEQYF. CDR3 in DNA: TGTGCCAGCAGCCCAAACCCTATGGAGCAGTACTTC.

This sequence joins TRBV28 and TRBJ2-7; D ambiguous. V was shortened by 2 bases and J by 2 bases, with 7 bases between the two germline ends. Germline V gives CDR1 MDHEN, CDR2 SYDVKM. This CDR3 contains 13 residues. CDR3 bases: TGTGCCAGCAGTTTAGGCCAGACCTACGAGCAGTACTTC. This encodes CASSLGQTYEQYF.

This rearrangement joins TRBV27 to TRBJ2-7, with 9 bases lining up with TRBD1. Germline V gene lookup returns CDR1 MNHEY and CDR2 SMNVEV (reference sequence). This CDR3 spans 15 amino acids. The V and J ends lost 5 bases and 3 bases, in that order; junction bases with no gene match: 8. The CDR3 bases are TGTGCCAGCAGTCCTACCGGGACAGGGATCTACGAGCAGTACTTC. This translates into CASSPTGTGIYEQYF.

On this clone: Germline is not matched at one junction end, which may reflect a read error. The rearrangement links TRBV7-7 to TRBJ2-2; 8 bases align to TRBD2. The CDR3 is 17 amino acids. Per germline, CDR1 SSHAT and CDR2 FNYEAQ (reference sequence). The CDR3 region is CASSSTPSGGLLGELFF. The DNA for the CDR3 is TGTGCTAGCAGCTCGACCCCCAGCGGGGGCTTGCTGGGGGAGCTGTTTTTT.

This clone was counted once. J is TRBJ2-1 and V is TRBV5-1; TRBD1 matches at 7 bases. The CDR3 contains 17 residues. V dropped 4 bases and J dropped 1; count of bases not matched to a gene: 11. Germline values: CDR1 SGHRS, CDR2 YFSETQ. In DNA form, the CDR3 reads TGCGCCAGCAGCAGGGGCCACAGGGGACGATCCTACAATGAGCAGTTCTTC. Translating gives CASSRGHRGRSYNEQFF.

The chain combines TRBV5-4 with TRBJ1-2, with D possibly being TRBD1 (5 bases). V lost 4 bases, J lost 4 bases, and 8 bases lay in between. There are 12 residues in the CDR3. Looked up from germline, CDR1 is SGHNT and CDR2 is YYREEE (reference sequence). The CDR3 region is CASSIDSYGYTF. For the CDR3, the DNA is TGTGCCAGCAGCATTGACAGCTATGGCTACACCTTC. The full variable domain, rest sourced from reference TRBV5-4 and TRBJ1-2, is ETGVTQSPTHLIKTRGQQVTLRCSSQSGHNTVSWYQQALGQGPQFIFQYYREEENGRGNFPPRFSGLQFPNYSSELNVNALELDDSALYLCASSIDSYGYTFGSGTRLTVV.

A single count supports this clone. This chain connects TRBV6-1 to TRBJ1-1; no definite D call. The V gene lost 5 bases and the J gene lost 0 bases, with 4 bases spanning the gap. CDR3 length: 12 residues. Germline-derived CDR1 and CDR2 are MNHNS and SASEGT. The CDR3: CASSSVNTEAFF. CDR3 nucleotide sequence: TGTGCCAGCAGTTCCGTGAACACTGAAGCTTTCTTT.

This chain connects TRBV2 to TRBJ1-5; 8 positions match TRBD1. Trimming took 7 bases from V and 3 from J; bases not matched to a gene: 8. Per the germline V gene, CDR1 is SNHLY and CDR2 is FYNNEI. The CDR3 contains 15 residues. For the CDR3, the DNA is TGTGCCAGCAATAGCCTGGGACAGGCCAATCAGCCCCAGCATTTT. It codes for CASNSLGQANQPQHF.

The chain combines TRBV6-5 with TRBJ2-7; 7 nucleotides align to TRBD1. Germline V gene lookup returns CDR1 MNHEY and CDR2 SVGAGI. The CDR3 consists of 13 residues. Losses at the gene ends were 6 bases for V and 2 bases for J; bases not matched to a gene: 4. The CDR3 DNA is TGTGCCAGCAGAACCGGGACAGCCTACGAGCAGTACTTC. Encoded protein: CASRTGTAYEQYF.

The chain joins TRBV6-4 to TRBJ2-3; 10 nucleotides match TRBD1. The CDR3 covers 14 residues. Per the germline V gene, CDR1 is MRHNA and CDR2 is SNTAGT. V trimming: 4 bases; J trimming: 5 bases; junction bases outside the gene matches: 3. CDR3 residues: CASSGTGGGDTQYF. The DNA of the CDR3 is TGTGCCAGCAGTGGGACAGGGGGTGGAGATACGCAGTATTTT.

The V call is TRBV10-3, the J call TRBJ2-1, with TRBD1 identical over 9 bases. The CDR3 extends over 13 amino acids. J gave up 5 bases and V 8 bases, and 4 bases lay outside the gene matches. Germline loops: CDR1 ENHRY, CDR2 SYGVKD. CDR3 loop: CAIGGDRDNEQFF. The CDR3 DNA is TGTGCCATCGGGGGGGACAGGGACAATGAGCAGTTCTTC.

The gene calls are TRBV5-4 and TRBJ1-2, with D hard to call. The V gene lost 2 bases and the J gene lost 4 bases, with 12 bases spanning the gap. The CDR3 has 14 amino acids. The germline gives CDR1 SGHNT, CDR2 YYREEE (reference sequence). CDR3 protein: CASSFSGEFYGYTF. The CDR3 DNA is TGTGCCAGCAGCTTCTCGGGAGAATTCTATGGCTACACCTTC.

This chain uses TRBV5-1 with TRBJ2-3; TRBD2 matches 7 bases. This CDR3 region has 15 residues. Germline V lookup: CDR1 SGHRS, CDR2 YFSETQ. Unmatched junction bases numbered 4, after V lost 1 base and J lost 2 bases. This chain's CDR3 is CASSLLGGNTDTQYF. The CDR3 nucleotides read TGCGCCAGCAGCTTGCTCGGGGGGAACACAGATACGCAGTATTTT.

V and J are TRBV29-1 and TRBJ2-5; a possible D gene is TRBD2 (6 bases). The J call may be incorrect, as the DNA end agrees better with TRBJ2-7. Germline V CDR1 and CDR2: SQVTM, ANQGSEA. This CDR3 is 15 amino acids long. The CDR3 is CSVARGAAATYEQYF. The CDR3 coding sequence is TGCAGCGTCGCTCGCGGGGCCGCCGCCACCTACGAGCAGTACTTC.